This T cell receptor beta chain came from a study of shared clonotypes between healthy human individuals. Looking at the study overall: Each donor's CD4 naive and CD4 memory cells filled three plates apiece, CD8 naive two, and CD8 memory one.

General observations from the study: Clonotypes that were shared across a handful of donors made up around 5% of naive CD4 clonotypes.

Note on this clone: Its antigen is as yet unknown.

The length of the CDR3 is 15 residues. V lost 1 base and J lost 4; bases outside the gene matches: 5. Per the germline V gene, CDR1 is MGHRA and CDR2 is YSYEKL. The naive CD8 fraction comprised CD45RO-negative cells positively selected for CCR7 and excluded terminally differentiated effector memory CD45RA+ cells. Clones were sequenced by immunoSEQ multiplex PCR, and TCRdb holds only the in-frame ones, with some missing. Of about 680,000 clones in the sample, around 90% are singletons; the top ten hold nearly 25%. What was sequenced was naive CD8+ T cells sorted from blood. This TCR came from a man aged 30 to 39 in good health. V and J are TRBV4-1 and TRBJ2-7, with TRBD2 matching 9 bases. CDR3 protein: CASSQAPSGKYEQYF. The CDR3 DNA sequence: TGCGCCAGCAGCCAAGCCCCTAGCGGGAAGTACGAGCAGTACTTC.